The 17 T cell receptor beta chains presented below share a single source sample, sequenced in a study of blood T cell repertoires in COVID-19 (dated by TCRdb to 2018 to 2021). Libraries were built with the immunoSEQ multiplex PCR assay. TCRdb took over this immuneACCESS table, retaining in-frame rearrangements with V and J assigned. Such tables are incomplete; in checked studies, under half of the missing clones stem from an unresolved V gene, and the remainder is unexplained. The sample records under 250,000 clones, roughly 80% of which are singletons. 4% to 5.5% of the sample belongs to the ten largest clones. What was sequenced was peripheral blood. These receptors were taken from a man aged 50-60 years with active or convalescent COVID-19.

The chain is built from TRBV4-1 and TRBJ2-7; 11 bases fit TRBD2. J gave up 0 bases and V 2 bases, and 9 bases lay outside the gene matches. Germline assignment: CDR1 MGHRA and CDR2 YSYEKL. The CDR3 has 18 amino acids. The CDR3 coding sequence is TGCGCCAGCAGCCAACACTCTAGCGGGGGGTCGAGCTCCTACGAGCAGTACTTC. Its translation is CASSQHSSGGSSSYEQYF.

The CDR3 loop reads CASSLRGTTPEAFF. CDR3 DNA: TGTGCCAGCTCACTACGGGGGACGACACCTGAAGCTTTCTTT. The rearrangement uses TRBV18 and TRBJ1-1; a possible D gene is TRBD1 (5 bases). CDR1 is KGHSH and CDR2 is LQKENI in the germline V gene. The ends were cut back, 4 bases at V and 6 bases at J, with 15 bases in the middle. The CDR3 has 14 residues.

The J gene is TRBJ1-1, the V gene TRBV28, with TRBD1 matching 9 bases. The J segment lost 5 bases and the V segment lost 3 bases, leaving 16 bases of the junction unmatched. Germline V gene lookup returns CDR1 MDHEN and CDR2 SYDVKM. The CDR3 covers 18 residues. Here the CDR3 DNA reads TGTGCCAGCAGTTTTCTGGGGAAACAGGGGGCGGATGGGACTGAAGCTTTCTTT. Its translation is CASSFLGKQGADGTEAFF.

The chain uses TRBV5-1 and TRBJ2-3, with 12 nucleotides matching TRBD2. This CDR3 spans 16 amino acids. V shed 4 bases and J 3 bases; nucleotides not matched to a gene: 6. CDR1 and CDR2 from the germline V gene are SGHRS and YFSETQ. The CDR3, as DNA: TGCGCCAGCAGCCGCTTACTAGCGGGGGGAACAGATACGCAGTATTTT. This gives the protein CASSRLLAGGTDTQYF.

DNA for the CDR3: TGTGCCAGCAGCGTAGGGCAGGGGGGTACCTACGAGCAGTACTTC. Translated, it gives CASSVGQGGTYEQYF. The chain has TRBV9 and TRBJ2-7; D is perhaps TRBD1 (7 bases). The CDR3 sequence is 15 residues long. Germline-derived CDR1 and CDR2 are SGDLS and YYNGEE. Deletions cut 0 bases from V and 2 bases from J, with 12 bases between.

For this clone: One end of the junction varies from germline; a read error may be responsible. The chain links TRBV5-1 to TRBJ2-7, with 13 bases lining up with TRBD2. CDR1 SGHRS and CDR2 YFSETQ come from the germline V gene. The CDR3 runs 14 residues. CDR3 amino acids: CASSLGTSGASGVF. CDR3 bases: TGCGCCAGCAGCTTAGGGACTAGCGGGGCCTCCGGTGTTTTC. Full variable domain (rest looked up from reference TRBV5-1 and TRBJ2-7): KAGVTQTPRYLIKTRGQQVTLSCSPISGHRSVSWYQQTPGQGLQFLFEYFSETQRNKGNFPGRFSGRQFSNSRSEMNVSTLELGDSALYLCASSLGTSGASGVFGPGTRLTVT.

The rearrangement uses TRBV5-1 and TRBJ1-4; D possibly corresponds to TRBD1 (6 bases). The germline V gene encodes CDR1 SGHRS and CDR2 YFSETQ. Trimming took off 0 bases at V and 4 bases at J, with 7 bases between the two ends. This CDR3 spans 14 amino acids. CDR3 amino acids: CASSLEQGNEKLFF. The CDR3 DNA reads TGCGCCAGCAGCTTGGAACAGGGTAATGAAAAACTGTTTTTT.

The CDR3 coding sequence is TGCGCCAGCAGCCAAGCATCTAGCGGGGGGCACGAGCAGTACTTC. Translating gives CASSQASSGGHEQYF. The V call is TRBV4-1, the J call TRBJ2-7; 11 bases agree with TRBD2. V was clipped by 1 base and J by 5 bases; unmatched bases: 4. This CDR3 has 15 residues. Per the germline V gene, CDR1 is MGHRA and CDR2 is YSYEKL.

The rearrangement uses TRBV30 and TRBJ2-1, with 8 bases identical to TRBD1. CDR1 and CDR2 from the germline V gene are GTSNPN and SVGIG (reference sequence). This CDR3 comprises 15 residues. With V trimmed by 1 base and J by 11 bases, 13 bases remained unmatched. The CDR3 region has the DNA TGTGCCTGGAGTGGAGGGTACAGGGGGACGGATAAGCAGTTCTTC. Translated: CAWSGGYRGTDKQFF.

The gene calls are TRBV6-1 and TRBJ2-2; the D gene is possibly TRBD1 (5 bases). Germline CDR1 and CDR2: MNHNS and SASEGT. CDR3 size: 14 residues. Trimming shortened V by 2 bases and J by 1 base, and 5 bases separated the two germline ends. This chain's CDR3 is CASSERGNTGELFF. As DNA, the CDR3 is TGTGCCAGCAGTGAAAGGGGGAACACCGGGGAGCTGTTTTTT.

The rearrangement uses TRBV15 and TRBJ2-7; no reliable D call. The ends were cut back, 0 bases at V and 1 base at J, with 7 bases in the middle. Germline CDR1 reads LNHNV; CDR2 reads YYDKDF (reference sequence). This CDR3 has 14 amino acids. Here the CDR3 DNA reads TGTGCCACCAGCAGAGAGCCAGTTTCCTACGAGCAGTACTTC. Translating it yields CATSREPVSYEQYF.

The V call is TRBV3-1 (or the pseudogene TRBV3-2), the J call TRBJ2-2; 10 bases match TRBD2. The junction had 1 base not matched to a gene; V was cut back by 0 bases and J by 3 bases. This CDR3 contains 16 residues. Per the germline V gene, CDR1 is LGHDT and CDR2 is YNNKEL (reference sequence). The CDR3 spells CASSQEGLAYTGELFF. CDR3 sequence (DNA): TGTGCCAGCAGCCAAGAGGGACTAGCGTACACCGGGGAGCTGTTTTTT.

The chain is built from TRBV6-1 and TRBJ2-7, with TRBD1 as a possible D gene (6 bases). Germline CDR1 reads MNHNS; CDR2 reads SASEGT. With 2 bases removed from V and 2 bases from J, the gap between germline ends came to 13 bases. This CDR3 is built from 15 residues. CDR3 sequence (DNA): TGTGCCAGCAGTGAACCCAGGGGCGGTACCTACGAGCAGTACTTC. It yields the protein CASSEPRGGTYEQYF.

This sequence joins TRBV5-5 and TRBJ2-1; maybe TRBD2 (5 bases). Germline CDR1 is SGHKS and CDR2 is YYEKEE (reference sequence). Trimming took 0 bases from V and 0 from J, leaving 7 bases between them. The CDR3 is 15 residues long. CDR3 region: CASSLEGSSYNEQFF. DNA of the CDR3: TGTGCCAGCAGCTTGGAAGGGAGCTCCTACAATGAGCAGTTCTTC. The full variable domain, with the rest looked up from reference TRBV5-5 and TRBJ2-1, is DAGVTQSPTHLIKTRGQQVTLRCSPISGHKSVSWYQQVLGQGPQFIFQYYEKEERGRGNFPDRFSARQFPNYSSELNVNALLLGDSALYLCASSLEGSSYNEQFFGPGTRLTVL.

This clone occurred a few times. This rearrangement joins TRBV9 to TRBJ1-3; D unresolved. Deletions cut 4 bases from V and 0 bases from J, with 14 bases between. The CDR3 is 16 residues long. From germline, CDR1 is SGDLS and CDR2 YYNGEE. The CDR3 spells CASSPRGRDSGNTIYF. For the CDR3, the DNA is TGTGCCAGCAGCCCCCGGGGTAGAGACTCTGGAAACACCATATATTTT.

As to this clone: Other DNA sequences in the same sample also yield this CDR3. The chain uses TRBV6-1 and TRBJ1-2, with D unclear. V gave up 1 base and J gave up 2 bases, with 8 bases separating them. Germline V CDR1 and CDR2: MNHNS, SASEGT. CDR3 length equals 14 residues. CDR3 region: CASSEGTANYGYTF. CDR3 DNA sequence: TGTGCCAGCAGTGAAGGTACAGCCAACTATGGCTACACCTTC.

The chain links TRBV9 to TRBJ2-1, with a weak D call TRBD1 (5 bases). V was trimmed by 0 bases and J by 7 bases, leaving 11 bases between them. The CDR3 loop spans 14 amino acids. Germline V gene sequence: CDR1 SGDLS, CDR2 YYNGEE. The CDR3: CASSVGVRVNEQFF. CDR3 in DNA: TGTGCCAGCAGCGTAGGAGTCAGGGTTAATGAGCAGTTCTTC.